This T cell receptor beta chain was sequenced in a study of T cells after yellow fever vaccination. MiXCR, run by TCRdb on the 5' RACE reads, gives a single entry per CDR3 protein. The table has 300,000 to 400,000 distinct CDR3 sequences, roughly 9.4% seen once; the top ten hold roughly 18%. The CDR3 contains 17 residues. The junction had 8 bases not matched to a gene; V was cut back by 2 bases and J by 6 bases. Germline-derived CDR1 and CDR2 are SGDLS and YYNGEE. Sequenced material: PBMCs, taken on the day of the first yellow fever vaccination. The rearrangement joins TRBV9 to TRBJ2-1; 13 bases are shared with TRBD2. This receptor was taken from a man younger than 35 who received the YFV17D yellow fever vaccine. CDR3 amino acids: CASSVGLAGASFNEQFF. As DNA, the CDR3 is TGTGCCAGCAGCGTCGGACTAGCGGGGGCCTCGTTCAATGAGCAGTTCTTC.